These 27 T cell receptor beta chains originate from one sample sequenced in a study of OX40 agonist ivuxolimab in advanced cancers. The protocol was immunoSEQ multiplex PCR, while the TCRdb copy is restricted to in-frame clones and leaves out a portion. The sample records tens of thousands of clones, around 90% being singletons. Specimen: CD4+ or CD8+ T cells sorted from blood, collected in a trial of the OX40 agonist ivuxolimab. These receptors came from an adult with an advanced solid tumor such as melanoma, head and neck, liver or kidney cancer.

J is TRBJ1-2 and V is TRBV5-6; tentative D call: TRBD1 (5 bases). The CDR3 sequence is 14 residues long. Germline assignment: CDR1 SGHDT and CDR2 YYEEEE. With 5 bases removed from V and 2 bases from J, the gap between germline ends came to 13 bases. The CDR3 sequence: CASSPEGPNYGYTF. The CDR3 coding sequence is TGTGCCAGCAGTCCCGAGGGACCCAACTATGGCTACACCTTC. Filled out from reference TRBV5-6 and TRBJ1-2, the complete variable domain reads DAGVTQSPTHLIKTRGQQVTLRCSPKSGHDTVSWYQQALGQGPQFIFQYYEEEERQRGNFPDRFSGHQFPNYSSELNVNALLLGDSALYLCASSPEGPNYGYTFGSGTRLTVV.

The V gene is TRBV29-1, the J gene TRBJ1-3, with D perhaps matching TRBD1 (6 bases). Trimming removed 3 bases at V and 3 bases at J, with 9 bases between. In germline, CDR1 is SQVTM, CDR2 ANQGSEA. This CDR3 region has 13 residues. CDR3 sequence reads: CSVEGAGGNTIYF. CDR3 bases: TGCAGCGTTGAGGGGGCGGGTGGAAACACCATATATTTT. The variable domain in full, completed from reference TRBV29-1 and TRBJ1-3, reads SAVISQKPSRDICQRGTSLTIQCQVDSQVTMMFWYRQQPGQSLTLIATANQGSEATYESGFVIDKFPISRPNLTFSTLTVSNMSPEDSSIYLCSVEGAGGNTIYFGEGSWLTVV.

V and J are TRBV19 and TRBJ1-3; D is undetermined. The V end lost 0 bases, the J end lost 0 bases, and 6 bases lay between the germline ends. The CDR3 runs 15 residues. Germline-derived CDR1 and CDR2 are LNHDA and SQIVND (reference sequence). CDR3 amino acids: CASSIDPSSGNTIYF. CDR3 coding DNA: TGTGCCAGTAGTATAGATCCGAGCTCTGGAAACACCATATATTTT.

This clone has only one observation. The chain uses TRBV30 and TRBJ2-2, with a weak D call TRBD1 (6 bases). The CDR3 contains 13 residues. CDR1 is GTSNPN, CDR2 SVGIG, per germline (reference sequence). Deletions cut 6 bases from V and 0 bases from J, with 8 bases between. CDR3 nucleotide sequence: TGTGCCTGCGGGACACCGAACACCGGGGAGCTGTTTTTT. This sequence encodes CACGTPNTGELFF.

J is TRBJ2-2 and V is TRBV5-4, with D tentatively TRBD2 (7 bases). Trimming left V 4 bases short and J 5 bases short, with 18 bases between. The germline gives CDR1 SGHNT, CDR2 YYREEE (reference sequence). The CDR3 spans 16 residues. CDR3 sequence (DNA): TGTGCCAGCAGCCCCGGAGGAGGGAGGGGGACCGGGGAGCTGTTTTTT. Translation gives CASSPGGGRGTGELFF.

The chain couples TRBV19 to TRBJ1-5; D unclear. V shed 2 bases and J shed 0 bases, with 5 bases lying between them. The V gene's germline CDR1 is LNHDA and CDR2 SQIVND (reference sequence). This CDR3 is 14 amino acids long. The CDR3 DNA reads TGTGCCAGTAGTATAAGGAATAGCAATCAGCCCCAGCATTTT. It codes for CASSIRNSNQPQHF.

This clone was detected a few times. This chain joins TRBV5-5 and TRBJ2-7, with 11 bases identical to TRBD2. The ends lost 2 bases at V and 7 bases at J; junction bases unmatched: 5. Germline V gene sequence: CDR1 SGHKS, CDR2 YYEKEE (reference sequence). This CDR3 is built from 14 residues. The CDR3 nucleotides read TGTGCCAGCAGCTTTACTAGCGGGAGTGGGGAGCAGTACTTC. It translates to CASSFTSGSGEQYF. Looking up the rest from reference TRBV5-5 and TRBJ2-7 gives the full variable domain: DAGVTQSPTHLIKTRGQQVTLRCSPISGHKSVSWYQQVLGQGPQFIFQYYEKEERGRGNFPDRFSARQFPNYSSELNVNALLLGDSALYLCASSFTSGSGEQYFGPGTRLTVT.

This rearrangement joins TRBV2 to TRBJ2-5; 8 bases agree with TRBD2. This CDR3 is built from 15 residues. CDR1 is SNHLY and CDR2 is FYNNEI in the germline V gene. The V and J ends lost 6 bases and 2 bases, in that order; junction bases with no gene match: 8. This CDR3 reads CASSLSRGGQETQYF. The CDR3 bases are TGTGCCAGCAGCCTTAGTCGGGGGGGACAAGAGACCCAGTACTTC.

The V gene is TRBV28, the J gene TRBJ1-2; the D is unclear. The germline CDR1 and CDR2 sequences are MDHEN and SYDVKM. Trimming stripped 5 bases from V and 8 bases from J, with 9 bases between. The length of the CDR3 is 11 residues. The chain's CDR3 is CASSPSLGYTF. The CDR3 coding sequence is TGTGCCAGCAGTCCCTCTTTAGGCTACACCTTC.

V and J are TRBV15 and TRBJ1-4, with a tentative D call TRBD1 (6 bases). The V end lost 4 bases, the J end lost 7 bases, and 19 bases lay between the germline ends. Germline CDR1 reads LNHNV; CDR2 reads YYDKDF (reference sequence). The CDR3 totals 16 residues. In nucleotides, the CDR3 is TGTGCCACCAGCAAAGGGGGAGGCCCGCGGAGTGAAAAACTGTTTTTT. It codes for CATSKGGGPRSEKLFF.

This clone was seen a few times. For the CDR3, the DNA is TGTGCCAGCAGCTCATGGACTAGCGCCTACGAGCAGTACTTC. Translation: CASSSWTSAYEQYF. V and J are TRBV11-2 and TRBJ2-7; 9 nucleotides align to TRBD2. Trimming cost V 4 bases and J 2 bases; bases outside gene matches: 3. The CDR3 totals 14 residues. The germline gives CDR1 SGHAT, CDR2 FQNNGV.

The chain's CDR3 is CASSFHLAGAWGTDTQYF. Here the CDR3 DNA reads TGTGCCAGCAGCTTTCACCTAGCGGGAGCTTGGGGCACAGATACGCAGTATTTT. The chain couples TRBV5-4 to TRBJ2-3, with 10 bases aligning to TRBD2. CDR1 SGHNT and CDR2 YYREEE come from the germline V gene (reference sequence). The CDR3 has 18 residues. V was clipped by 2 bases and J by 1 base; unmatched bases: 10.

This chain connects TRBV5-1 to TRBJ1-3; the D gene is possibly TRBD1 (6 bases). Germline V lookup: CDR1 SGHRS, CDR2 YFSETQ. Trimming took 0 bases from V and 3 from J, leaving 10 bases between them. CDR3 length equals 15 residues. CDR3 nucleotides: TGCGCCAGCAGCTTGGCTACAGGGAATGGAAACACCATATATTTT. As protein: CASSLATGNGNTIYF.

The chain employs TRBV19 and TRBJ2-5; no definite D call. Trimming removed 3 bases from V and 5 bases from J, with 4 bases in between. The germline V gene has CDR1 LNHDA and CDR2 SQIVND (reference sequence). The CDR3 totals 11 residues. In DNA, the CDR3 is TGTGCCAGTAGTATTGCGGAGACCCAGTACTTC. This gives the protein CASSIAETQYF.

The chain carries TRBV6-5 and TRBJ2-7; weak D call: TRBD1 (5 bases). The CDR3 loop spans 11 amino acids. Trimming took 5 bases from V and 10 from J, leaving 12 bases between them. The V gene's germline CDR1 is MNHEY and CDR2 SVGAGI. CDR3 nucleotides: TGTGCCAGCAGTCAAGGACAAGTTCAGTACTTC. Translating it yields CASSQGQVQYF.

This chain connects TRBV2 to TRBJ2-7; 10 nucleotides align to TRBD2. Losses at the gene ends were 6 bases for V and 4 bases for J; bases not matched to a gene: 9. The CDR3 runs 15 residues. Germline-derived CDR1 and CDR2 are SNHLY and FYNNEI. The CDR3 bases are TGTGCCAGCAGCGTCCCACAGCGGGGGGGATACGAGCAGTACTTC. Protein sequence: CASSVPQRGGYEQYF.

The chain employs TRBV5-1 and TRBJ2-5, with 8 nucleotides matching TRBD1. With V trimmed by 3 bases and J by 5 bases, 3 bases remained unmatched. This CDR3 comprises 13 residues. Germline-derived CDR1 and CDR2 are SGHRS and YFSETQ. DNA of the CDR3: TGCGCCAGCAGCTCGGACAGGGTGGAGACCCAGTACTTC. Its translation: CASSSDRVETQYF.

This clone was detected once. This chain links TRBV6-5 with TRBJ2-3, with D perhaps TRBD2 (6 bases). The CDR3 sequence is 15 residues long. In germline, CDR1 is MNHEY, CDR2 SVGAGI. V was shortened by 2 bases and J by 5 bases, with 14 bases between the two germline ends. The CDR3 coding sequence is TGTGCCAGCAGTTACCATAGGACCGGGAGAGATACGCAGTATTTT. Encoded protein: CASSYHRTGRDTQYF.

The chain joins TRBV7-3 to TRBJ2-5; D possibly corresponds to TRBD1 (6 bases). Germline assignment: CDR1 SGHTA and CDR2 FQGTGA. Trimming took 1 base from V and 3 from J, leaving 6 bases between them. This CDR3 has 13 residues. CDR3 residues: CASSLNREETQYF. The DNA of the CDR3 is TGTGCCAGCAGCTTAAACAGGGAAGAGACCCAGTACTTC.

The genes are TRBV7-3 and TRBJ1-1; D gene unclear. Trimming cost V 5 bases and J 2 bases, with 12 bases left between them. This CDR3 region has 14 residues. Germline CDR1 reads SGHTA; CDR2 reads FQGTGA. Here the CDR3 reads CASSPGQSNTEAFF. The CDR3 region has the DNA TGTGCCAGCAGCCCCGGGCAGTCAAACACTGAAGCTTTCTTT.

V gene TRBV28 combines with J gene TRBJ2-2; D is unclear. The CDR3 has 13 residues. V dropped 8 bases and J dropped 6 bases, with 13 bases sitting between them. Germline values: CDR1 MDHEN, CDR2 SYDVKM. The CDR3 nucleotides are TGTGCCAGCCTCAAGGAGCACGCCGGGGAGCTGTTTTTT. It translates to CASLKEHAGELFF.

V is TRBV2 and J is TRBJ1-2, with 9 bases that match TRBD1. The J segment lost 6 bases and the V segment lost 7 bases, leaving 6 bases of the junction unmatched. This CDR3 contains 13 residues. Germline V gene lookup returns CDR1 SNHLY and CDR2 FYNNEI. The chain's CDR3 is CASTEDRGDGYTF. The CDR3 coding sequence is TGTGCCAGCACCGAGGACAGGGGCGATGGCTACACCTTC.

The chain joins TRBV29-1 to TRBJ2-3, with 7 bases lining up with TRBD2. V trimming: 0 bases; J trimming: 0 bases; junction bases outside the gene matches: 3. The CDR3 spans 15 residues. Germline values: CDR1 SQVTM, CDR2 ANQGSEA. DNA for the CDR3: TGCAGCGTTGAAGATCGGGGGGATAGCACAGATACGCAGTATTTT. It is translated as CSVEDRGDSTDTQYF.

The rearrangement links TRBV19 to TRBJ1-1; the D is unclear. Trimming took 7 bases from V and 2 from J, leaving 14 bases between them. CDR3 size: 14 residues. Germline V gives CDR1 LNHDA, CDR2 SQIVND (reference sequence). The CDR3, as DNA: TGTGCCAGTACCCATCCCTCAAGAAACACTGAAGCTTTCTTT. This codes for CASTHPSRNTEAFF.

This clone was detected once. The chain uses TRBV30 and TRBJ1-5, with TRBD1 as a possible D gene (5 bases). Trimming took 0 bases from V and 5 from J, leaving 8 bases between them. The CDR3 is 13 residues long. The germline gives CDR1 GTSNPN, CDR2 SVGIG (reference sequence). Here the CDR3 DNA reads TGTGCCTGGAGTGTAGAAGGGGATCAGCCCCAGCATTTT. Protein product: CAWSVEGDQPQHF.

This rearrangement joins TRBV2 to TRBJ2-1, with a possible D match to TRBD1 (5 bases). CDR1 is SNHLY and CDR2 is FYNNEI in the germline V gene. The V gene lost 6 bases and the J gene lost 0 bases, with 9 bases spanning the gap. The CDR3 sequence is 14 residues long. CDR3 residues: CASSQGSSYNEQFF. In DNA form, the CDR3 reads TGTGCCAGCAGCCAGGGCTCCTCCTACAATGAGCAGTTCTTC.

The chain links TRBV19 to TRBJ2-7, with TRBD1 matching 7 bases. V shed 2 bases, J shed 3 bases, and the junction held 7 bases outside the gene matches. Germline CDR1 and CDR2: LNHDA and SQIVND (reference sequence). This CDR3 has 15 amino acids. DNA for the CDR3: TGTGCCAGTAGTATACCCGGGACAGAACGCTACGAGCAGTACTTC. This translates into CASSIPGTERYEQYF.